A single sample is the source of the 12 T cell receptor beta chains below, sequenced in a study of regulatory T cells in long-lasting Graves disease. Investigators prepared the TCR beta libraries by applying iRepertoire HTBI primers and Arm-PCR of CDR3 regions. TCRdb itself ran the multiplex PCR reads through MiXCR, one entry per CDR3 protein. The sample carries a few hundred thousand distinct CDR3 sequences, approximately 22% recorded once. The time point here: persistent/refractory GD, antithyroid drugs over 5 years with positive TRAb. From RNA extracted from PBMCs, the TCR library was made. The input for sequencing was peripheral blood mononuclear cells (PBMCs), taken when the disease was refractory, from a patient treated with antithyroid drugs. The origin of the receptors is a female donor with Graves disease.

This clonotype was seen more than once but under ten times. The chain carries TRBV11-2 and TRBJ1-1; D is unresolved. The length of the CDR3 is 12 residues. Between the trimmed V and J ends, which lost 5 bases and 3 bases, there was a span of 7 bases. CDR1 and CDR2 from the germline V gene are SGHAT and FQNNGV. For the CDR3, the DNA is TGTGCCAGCAGCACCCTCGACACTGAAGCTTTCTTT. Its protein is CASSTLDTEAFF.

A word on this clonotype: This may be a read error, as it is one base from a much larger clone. As DNA, the CDR3 is TGTGCCAGCAGAGCCAGTACCCCTCAGCCCCAGCATTTT. Protein product: CASRASTPQPQHF. The rearrangement uses TRBV2 and TRBJ1-5; D remains unclear. V was pared by 6 bases and J by 6 bases, with 12 bases between. The CDR3 sequence is 13 residues long. Germline lookup yields CDR1 SNHLY and CDR2 FYNNEI.

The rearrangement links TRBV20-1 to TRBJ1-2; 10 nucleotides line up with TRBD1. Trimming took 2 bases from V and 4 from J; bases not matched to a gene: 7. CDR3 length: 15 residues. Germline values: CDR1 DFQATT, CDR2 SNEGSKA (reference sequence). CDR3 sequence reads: CSARNDRGQGYGYTF. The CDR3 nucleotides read TGCAGTGCTAGAAACGACAGGGGGCAGGGCTATGGCTACACCTTC.

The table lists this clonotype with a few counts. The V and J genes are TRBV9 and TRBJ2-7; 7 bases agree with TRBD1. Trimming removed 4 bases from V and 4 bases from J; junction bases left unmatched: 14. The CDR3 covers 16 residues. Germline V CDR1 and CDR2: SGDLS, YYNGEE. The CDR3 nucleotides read TGTGCCAGCAGCCAGGGGACAGCCGAACCGTCTTACGAGCAGTACTTC. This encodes CASSQGTAEPSYEQYF.

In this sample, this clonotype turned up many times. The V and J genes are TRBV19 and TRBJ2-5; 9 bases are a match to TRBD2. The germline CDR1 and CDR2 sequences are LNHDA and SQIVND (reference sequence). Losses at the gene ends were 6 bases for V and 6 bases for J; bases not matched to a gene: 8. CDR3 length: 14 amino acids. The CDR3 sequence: CASRASGARKTQYF. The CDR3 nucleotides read TGTGCCAGTAGGGCTAGCGGGGCGAGGAAGACCCAGTACTTC.

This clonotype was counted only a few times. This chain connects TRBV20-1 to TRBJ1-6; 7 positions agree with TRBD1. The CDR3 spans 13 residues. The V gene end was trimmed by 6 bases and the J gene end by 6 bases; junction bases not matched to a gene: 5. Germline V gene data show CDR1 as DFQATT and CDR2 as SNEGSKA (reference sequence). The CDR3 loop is CSAPGQSNSPLHF. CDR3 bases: TGCAGTGCCCCGGGACAGTCTAATTCACCCCTCCACTTT.

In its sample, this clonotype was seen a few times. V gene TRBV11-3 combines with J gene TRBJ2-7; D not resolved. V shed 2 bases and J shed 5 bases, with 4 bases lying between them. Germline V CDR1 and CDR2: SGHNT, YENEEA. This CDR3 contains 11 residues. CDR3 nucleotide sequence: TGTGCCAGCAGCTTAATAGACGAGCAGTACTTC. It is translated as CASSLIDEQYF. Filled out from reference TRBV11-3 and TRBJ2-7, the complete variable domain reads EAGVVQSPRYKIIEKKQPVAFWCNPISGHNTLYWYLQNLGQGPELLIRYENEEAVDDSQLPKDRFSAERLKGVDSTLKIQPAELGDSAVYLCASSLIDEQYFGPGTRLTVT.

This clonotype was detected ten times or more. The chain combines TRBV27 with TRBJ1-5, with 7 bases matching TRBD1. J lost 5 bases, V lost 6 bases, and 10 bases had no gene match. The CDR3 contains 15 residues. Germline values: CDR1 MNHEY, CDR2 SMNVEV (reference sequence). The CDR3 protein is CASSQTRDSDQPQHF. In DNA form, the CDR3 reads TGTGCCAGCAGCCAAACTCGGGACAGTGATCAGCCCCAGCATTTT.

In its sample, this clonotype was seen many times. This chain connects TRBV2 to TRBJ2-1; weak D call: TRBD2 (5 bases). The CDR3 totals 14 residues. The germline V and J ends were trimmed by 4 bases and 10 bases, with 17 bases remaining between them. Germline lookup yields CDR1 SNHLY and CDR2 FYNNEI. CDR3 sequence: CASSVSDEGTEQFF. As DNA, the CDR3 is TGTGCCAGCAGTGTATCGGATGAGGGTACAGAGCAGTTCTTC.

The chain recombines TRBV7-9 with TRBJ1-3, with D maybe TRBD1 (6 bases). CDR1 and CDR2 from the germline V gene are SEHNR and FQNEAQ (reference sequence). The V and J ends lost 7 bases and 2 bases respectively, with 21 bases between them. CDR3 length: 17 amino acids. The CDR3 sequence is CASNAIRARGTGNTIYF. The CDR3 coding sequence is TGTGCCAGCAACGCCATCCGGGCCAGGGGAACTGGAAACACCATATATTTT.

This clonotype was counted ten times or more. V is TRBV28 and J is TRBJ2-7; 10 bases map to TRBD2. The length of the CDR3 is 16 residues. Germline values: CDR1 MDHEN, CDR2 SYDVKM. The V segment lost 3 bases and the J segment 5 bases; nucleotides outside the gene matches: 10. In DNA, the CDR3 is TGTGCCAGCAGTTTTCGTTCGGCTAGCGGGGGCAACGAGCAGTACTTC. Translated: CASSFRSASGGNEQYF.

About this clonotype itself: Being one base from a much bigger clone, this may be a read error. The CDR3 loop reads CASSLVSGQGETQYF. The CDR3 nucleotides read TGTGCCAGCAGCTTAGTTAGCGGGCAGGGAGAGACCCAGTACTTC. The chain links TRBV7-2 to TRBJ2-5, with 7 positions matching TRBD2. This CDR3 region has 15 residues. Germline lookup yields CDR1 SGHTA and CDR2 FQGNSA. Trimming at V came to 1 base and at J to 4 bases, leaving 6 bases not matched to a gene.